This TCR beta chain was sequenced during a study of blood T cell repertoires in COVID-19. Study context: Some COVID-19 samples were acute and others convalescent; all came from the United States, Italy and Spain.

The CDR3 has 17 residues. Germline V gene data show CDR1 as SGDLS and CDR2 as YYNGEE. The V segment lost 4 bases and the J segment 3 bases; nucleotides outside the gene matches: 13. Profiling relied on immunoSEQ multiplex PCR, and the TCRdb table lists in-frame clones only, not all of them. This table has tens of thousands of clones, 70% to 90% appearing once. The gene calls are TRBV9 and TRBJ2-1; 7 bases map to TRBD2. The receptor was isolated from a woman over 75 with acute or convalescent COVID-19. The sequencing sample was made of peripheral blood. The CDR3 DNA reads TGTGCCAGCAGCCCCCGTGGGGCGGGAGCTAACTACAATGAGCAGTTCTTC. It yields the protein CASSPRGAGANYNEQFF. Full variable domain (missing parts from reference TRBV9 and TRBJ2-1): DSGVTQTPKHLITATGQRVTLRCSPRSGDLSVYWYQQSLDQGLQFLIQYYNGEERAKGNILERFSAQQFPDLHSELNLSSLELGDSALYFCASSPRGAGANYNEQFFGPGTRLTVL.